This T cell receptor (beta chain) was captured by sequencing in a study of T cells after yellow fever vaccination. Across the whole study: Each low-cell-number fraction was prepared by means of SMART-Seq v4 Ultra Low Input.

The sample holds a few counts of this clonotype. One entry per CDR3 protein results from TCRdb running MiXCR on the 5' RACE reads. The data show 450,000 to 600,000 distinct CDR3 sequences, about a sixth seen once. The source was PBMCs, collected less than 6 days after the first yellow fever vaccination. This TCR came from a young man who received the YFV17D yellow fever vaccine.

Written as DNA, the CDR3 is TGTGCCAGCAAGTGGGCGGGGGGGAGCTACAATGAGCAGTTCTTC. It encodes CASKWAGGSYNEQFF. The chain is built from TRBV6-1 and TRBJ2-1; 9 bases match TRBD2. The trim removed 7 bases at V and 3 bases at J, leaving 7 bases unmatched. The CDR3 consists of 15 residues. CDR1 and CDR2 (germline): MNHNS, SASEGT.